These 18 T cell receptor beta chains came from one sample sequenced in a study of blood T cells in healthy people across ages. Primers used in a second PCR of about 6 to 11 cycles were a sample-barcoded 5' primer and a J-beta primer mix. TCRdb fed the 5' RACE reads into MiXCR, producing one record per CDR3 protein. The sample contains roughly 1.4 million distinct CDR3 sequences, approximately 59% of which appear only once. Sequenced sample: blood. Receptor source: a man between 18 and 29 years old in good health.

The chain is built from TRBV7-9 and TRBJ1-2; D gene uncertain. CDR3 length: 15 amino acids. V shed 2 bases and J shed 6 bases, with 16 bases lying between them. Per germline, CDR1 SEHNR and CDR2 FQNEAQ (reference sequence). The chain's CDR3 is CASSLIGRNKNGYTF. The DNA for the CDR3 is TGTGCCAGCAGCTTAATCGGACGGAACAAGAATGGCTACACCTTC. The full variable domain, its missing parts supplied by reference TRBV7-9 and TRBJ1-2, is DTGVSQNPRHKITKRGQNVTFRCDPISEHNRLYWYRQTLGQGPEFLTYFQNEAQLEKSRLLSDRFSAERPKGSFSTLEIQRTEQGDSAMYLCASSLIGRNKNGYTFGSGTRLTVV.

The CDR3 sequence is CASSLSRGIGYGYTF. DNA for the CDR3: TGTGCCAGCAGTTTATCGCGGGGAATAGGATATGGCTACACCTTC. This chain uses TRBV27 with TRBJ1-2; D is unresolved. This CDR3 is built from 15 residues. Deletions cut 0 bases from V and 5 bases from J, with 13 bases between. CDR1 and CDR2 from the germline V gene are MNHEY and SMNVEV (reference sequence).

V and J are TRBV6-2 or TRBV6-3 and TRBJ2-5, with D unclear. The CDR3 covers 16 residues. Trimming removed 7 bases from V and 0 bases from J, with 18 bases in between. The germline V gene encodes CDR1 MNHEY and CDR2 SVGEGT. CDR3 in DNA: TGTGCCAGCAAGGTAGAGATTGTTGGGTACCAAGAGACCCAGTACTTC. Its translation: CASKVEIVGYQETQYF.

The table lists this clonotype with a few counts. The chain uses TRBV5-1 and TRBJ2-3; D may be TRBD1 (6 bases). The V gene's germline CDR1 is SGHRS and CDR2 YFSETQ. The CDR3 is 16 amino acids. Deletions cut 4 bases from V and 0 bases from J, with 15 bases between. The CDR3 region has the DNA TGCGCCAGCAGCCCAAGACAGGTCCCTAGCACAGATACGCAGTATTTT. Its protein is CASSPRQVPSTDTQYF.

The chain combines TRBV5-5 with TRBJ1-1; no clear D gene. The CDR3 length is 13 residues. Germline V CDR1 and CDR2: SGHKS, YYEKEE (reference sequence). The ends were cut back, 5 bases at V and 4 bases at J, with 12 bases in the middle. CDR3 region: CASSWPGPTEAFF. The DNA for the CDR3 is TGTGCCAGCAGTTGGCCAGGTCCCACTGAAGCTTTCTTT.

This clonotype occurred once. An end of the junction differs from the germline gene, which may be a read error. This chain connects TRBV7-2 to TRBJ2-5, with 7 bases aligning to TRBD2. The CDR3 is 12 residues long. In germline, CDR1 is SGHTA, CDR2 FQGNSA. The CDR3, as DNA: TGTGCCGGCAGCGGGGTACAAGAGACCCAGTACTTC. This gives the protein CAGSGVQETQYF.

J is TRBJ2-5 and V is TRBV5-5; D is uncertain. Trimming removed 4 bases from V and 7 bases from J, with 11 bases in between. CDR1 and CDR2 from the germline V gene are SGHKS and YYEKEE (reference sequence). The CDR3 loop spans 12 amino acids. Here the CDR3 DNA reads TGTGCCAGCAGCCCTGACGGCAGGACCCAGTACTTC. It is translated as CASSPDGRTQYF.

This clonotype was seen once. This chain connects TRBV27 to TRBJ1-4, with TRBD1 identical over 7 bases. The CDR3 is 15 residues long. V was clipped by 3 bases and J by 3 bases; unmatched bases: 4. Germline assignment: CDR1 MNHEY and CDR2 SMNVEV (reference sequence). The CDR3 bases are TGTGCCAGCAGTTTTAAGGGGGCGCCTAATGAAAAACTGTTTTTT. Its translation is CASSFKGAPNEKLFF.

The rearrangement uses TRBV6-1 and TRBJ1-2, with TRBD1 identical over 10 bases. The CDR3 spans 16 residues. CDR1 is MNHNS, CDR2 SASEGT, per germline. V gave up 8 bases and J gave up 7 bases; unmatched junction bases: 16. The CDR3: CASAPRAGTGAGGYTF. CDR3 sequence (DNA): TGTGCCAGCGCCCCTAGGGCGGGGACAGGGGCAGGTGGCTACACCTTC.

In this sample, this clonotype turned up a few times. The chain carries TRBV6-5 and TRBJ2-1; tentatively, D is TRBD1 (5 bases). CDR1 and CDR2 (germline): MNHEY, SVGAGI. Trimming left V 0 bases short and J 7 bases short, with 16 bases between. This CDR3 has 16 amino acids. Written as DNA, the CDR3 is TGTGCCAGCAGTTACTCGAGACCCGCAGGGCGGAATGAGCAGTTCTTC. Amino acid sequence: CASSYSRPAGRNEQFF.

The chain has TRBV18 and TRBJ1-1; no reliable D call. Trimming stripped 6 bases from V and 7 bases from J, with 9 bases between. This CDR3 has 11 residues. CDR1 and CDR2 (germline): KGHSH, LQKENI. CDR3 loop: CASSPNDEAFF. DNA for the CDR3: TGTGCCAGCTCCCCGAATGATGAAGCTTTCTTT.

The chain uses TRBV20-1 and TRBJ2-7; 7 nucleotides align to TRBD1. This CDR3 is built from 15 residues. Per the germline V gene, CDR1 is DFQATT and CDR2 is SNEGSKA (reference sequence). J gave up 0 bases and V 6 bases, and 11 bases lay outside the gene matches. CDR3 region: CSANPWTGSSYEQYF. In DNA form, the CDR3 reads TGCAGTGCCAACCCTTGGACAGGAAGCTCCTACGAGCAGTACTTC.

In this sample, this clonotype turned up many times. The genes are TRBV20-1 and TRBJ2-7; TRBD2 agrees at 9 bases. The V and J ends lost 0 bases and 5 bases, in that order; junction bases with no gene match: 14. There are 17 residues in the CDR3. Germline V gene sequence: CDR1 DFQATT, CDR2 SNEGSKA (reference sequence). CDR3: CSARDGSRLAGVDEQYF. For the CDR3, the DNA is TGCAGTGCTAGAGATGGGTCTCGATTAGCGGGAGTGGACGAGCAGTACTTC.

In its sample, this clonotype was seen a few times. J is TRBJ2-1 and V is TRBV21-1; the table's D gene call, TRBD2, was not cross checked with the DNA. TRBV21-1 is noted as a pseudogene. This CDR3 region has 14 residues. CDR3 amino acids: CASKGLATYNEQFF. In DNA form, the CDR3 reads TGTGCCAGCAAGGGACTAGCTACCTACAATGAGCAGTTCTTC.

CDR3 nucleotides: TGTGCCAGCAGGAGACGGATAGGCCCAGATACGCAGTATTTT. As protein: CASRRRIGPDTQYF. The gene calls are TRBV2 and TRBJ2-3; D is undetermined. The germline V gene has CDR1 SNHLY and CDR2 FYNNEI. The CDR3 has 14 residues. V gave up 6 bases and J gave up 4 bases, with 14 bases separating them.

This clonotype occurred a few times. V gene TRBV29-1 combines with J gene TRBJ2-7; maybe TRBD1 (6 bases). The germline gives CDR1 SQVTM, CDR2 ANQGSEA. Trimming removed 1 base at V and 5 bases at J, with 15 bases between. CDR3 size: 14 residues. CDR3 residues: CSVEAPDRLNEQYF. The CDR3 nucleotides read TGCAGCGTTGAAGCCCCCGACAGGTTAAACGAGCAGTACTTC.

The genes are TRBV12-3 or TRBV12-4 and TRBJ2-5; 7 nucleotides match TRBD2. V was pared by 5 bases and J by 7 bases, with 13 bases of the junction left unmatched. The CDR3 runs to 15 residues. CDR3 DNA: TGTGCCAGCAGTACCGACAGCGGGGAACGGGGGACCCAGTACTTC. This gives the protein CASSTDSGERGTQYF.

This clonotype was found a few times. The rearrangement uses TRBV6-1 and TRBJ1-1; no clear D gene. Trimming removed 3 bases at V and 2 bases at J, with 19 bases between. This CDR3 region has 17 residues. The germline V gene encodes CDR1 MNHNS and CDR2 SASEGT. CDR3 protein: CASSDPPVSAGNTEAFF. CDR3 nucleotide sequence: TGTGCCAGCAGTGATCCCCCGGTATCGGCAGGCAACACTGAAGCTTTCTTT.